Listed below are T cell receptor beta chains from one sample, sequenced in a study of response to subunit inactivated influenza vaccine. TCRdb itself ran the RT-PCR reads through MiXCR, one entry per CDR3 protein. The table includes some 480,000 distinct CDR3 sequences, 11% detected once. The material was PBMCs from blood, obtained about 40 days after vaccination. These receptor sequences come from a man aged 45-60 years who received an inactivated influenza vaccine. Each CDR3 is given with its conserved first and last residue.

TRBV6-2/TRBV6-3,CASSNYRAHNEQFF
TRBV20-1,CSAFRNANGYTF
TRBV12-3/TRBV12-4,CASSPSGTSGDEQFF
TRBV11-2,CASSSSPGEKLFF
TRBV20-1,CSARLTSGSPYEQYF
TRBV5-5,CASSPDSQGEQYF
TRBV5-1,CASSERERLSTDTQYF
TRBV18,CASSRTGSGFEETQYF
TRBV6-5,CASSYSTLRGRGSYEQYF
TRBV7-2,CASSLDGATNEKLFF
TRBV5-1,CASSLVWAGIPSNEQFF
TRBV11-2,CASSLEAGGGGEQYF
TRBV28,CASSLGGRSNQPQHF
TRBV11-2,CASSFFRILPKKQETQYF
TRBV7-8,CASSPSNRDNEQYF
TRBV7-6,CASSPYRVGEQFF
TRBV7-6,CASSFIGGDTGELFF
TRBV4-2,CASSQGPGQGIQNTEAFF
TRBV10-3,CAISDSTYEQYF
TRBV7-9,CASITSGANVLTF
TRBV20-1,CSARGTGEAFF
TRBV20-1,CSAGQGAGVVEQFF
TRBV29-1,CSVEMTGYEQYF
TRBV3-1,CASSPPLSSTDTQYF
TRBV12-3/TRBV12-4,CASSSTSGGAHEQYF
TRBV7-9,CASSLGGLDTQYF
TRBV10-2,CASSASPSYEQYF
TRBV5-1,CASQKTANQETQYF
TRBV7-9,CASSHLDRGQETQYF
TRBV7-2,CASSLAGISTDTQYF